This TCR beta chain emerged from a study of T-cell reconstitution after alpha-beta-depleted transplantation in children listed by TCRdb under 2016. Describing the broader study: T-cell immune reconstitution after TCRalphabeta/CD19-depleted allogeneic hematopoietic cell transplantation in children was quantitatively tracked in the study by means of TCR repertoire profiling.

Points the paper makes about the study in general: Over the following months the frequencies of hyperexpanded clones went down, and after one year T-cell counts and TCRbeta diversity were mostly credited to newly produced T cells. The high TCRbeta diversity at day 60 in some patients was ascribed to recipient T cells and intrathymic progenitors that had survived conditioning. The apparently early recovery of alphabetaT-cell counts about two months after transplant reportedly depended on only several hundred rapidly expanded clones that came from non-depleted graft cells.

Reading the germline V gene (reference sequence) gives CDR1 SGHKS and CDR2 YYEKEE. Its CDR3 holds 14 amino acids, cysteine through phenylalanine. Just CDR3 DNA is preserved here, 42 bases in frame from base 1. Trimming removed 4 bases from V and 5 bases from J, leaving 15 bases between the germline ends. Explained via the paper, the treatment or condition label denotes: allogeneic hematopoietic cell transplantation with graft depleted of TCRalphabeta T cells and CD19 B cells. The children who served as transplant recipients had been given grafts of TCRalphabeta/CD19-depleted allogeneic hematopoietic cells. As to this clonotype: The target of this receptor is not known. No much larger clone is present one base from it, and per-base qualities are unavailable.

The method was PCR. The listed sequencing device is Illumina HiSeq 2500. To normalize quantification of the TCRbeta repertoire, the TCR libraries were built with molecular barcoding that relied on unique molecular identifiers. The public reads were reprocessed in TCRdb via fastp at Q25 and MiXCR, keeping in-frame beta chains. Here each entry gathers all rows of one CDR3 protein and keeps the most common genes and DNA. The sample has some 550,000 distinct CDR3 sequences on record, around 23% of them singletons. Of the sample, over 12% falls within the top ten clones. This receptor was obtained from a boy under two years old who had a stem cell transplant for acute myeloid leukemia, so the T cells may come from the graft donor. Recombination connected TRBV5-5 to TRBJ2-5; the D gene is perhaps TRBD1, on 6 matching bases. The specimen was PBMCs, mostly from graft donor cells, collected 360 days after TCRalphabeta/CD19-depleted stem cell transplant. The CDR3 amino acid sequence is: CASSRDNLGETQYF. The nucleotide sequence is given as TGTGCCAGCAGCCGGGACAATCTGGGGGAGACCCAGTACTTC.